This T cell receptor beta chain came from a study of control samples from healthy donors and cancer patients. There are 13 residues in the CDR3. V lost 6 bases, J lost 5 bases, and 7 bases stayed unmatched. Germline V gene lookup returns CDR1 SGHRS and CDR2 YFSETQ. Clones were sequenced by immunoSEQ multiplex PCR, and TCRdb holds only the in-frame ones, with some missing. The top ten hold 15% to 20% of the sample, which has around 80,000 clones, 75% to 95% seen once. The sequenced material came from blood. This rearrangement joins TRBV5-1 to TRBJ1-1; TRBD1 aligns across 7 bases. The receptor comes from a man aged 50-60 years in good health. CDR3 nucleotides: TGCGCCAGCAATGTTCCAGGGGGGACTGAAGCTTTCTTT. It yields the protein CASNVPGGTEAFF.